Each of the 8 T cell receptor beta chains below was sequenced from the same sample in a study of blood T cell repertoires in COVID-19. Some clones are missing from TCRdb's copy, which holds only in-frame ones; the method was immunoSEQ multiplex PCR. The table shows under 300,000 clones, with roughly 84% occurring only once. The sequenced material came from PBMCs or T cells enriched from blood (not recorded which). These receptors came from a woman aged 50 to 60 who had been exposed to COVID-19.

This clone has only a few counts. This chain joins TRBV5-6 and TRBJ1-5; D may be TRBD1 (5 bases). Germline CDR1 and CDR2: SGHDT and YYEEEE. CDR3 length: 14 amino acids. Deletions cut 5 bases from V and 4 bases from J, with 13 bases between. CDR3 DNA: TGTGCCAGCAGTCCCGGGGGGACTAATCAGCCCCAGCATTTT. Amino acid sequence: CASSPGGTNQPQHF.

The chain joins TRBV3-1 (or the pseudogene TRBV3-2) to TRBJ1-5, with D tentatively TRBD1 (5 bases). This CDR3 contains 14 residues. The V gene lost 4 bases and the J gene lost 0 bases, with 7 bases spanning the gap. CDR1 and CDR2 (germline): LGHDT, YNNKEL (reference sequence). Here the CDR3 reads CASSLTDSNQPQHF. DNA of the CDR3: TGTGCCAGCAGCCTGACAGATAGCAATCAGCCCCAGCATTTT.

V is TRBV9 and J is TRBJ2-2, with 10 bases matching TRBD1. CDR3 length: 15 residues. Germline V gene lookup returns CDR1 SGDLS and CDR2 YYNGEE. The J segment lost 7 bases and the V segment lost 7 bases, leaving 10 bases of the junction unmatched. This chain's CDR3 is CASGAGTGANGELFF. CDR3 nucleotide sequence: TGTGCCAGCGGAGCCGGGACAGGGGCGAACGGGGAGCTGTTTTTT.

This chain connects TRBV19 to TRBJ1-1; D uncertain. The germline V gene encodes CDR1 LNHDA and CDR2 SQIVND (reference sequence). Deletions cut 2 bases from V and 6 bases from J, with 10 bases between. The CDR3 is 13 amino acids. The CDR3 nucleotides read TGTGCCAGTAGTATATTGGTCAGGCCTGAAGCTTTCTTT. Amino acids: CASSILVRPEAFF.

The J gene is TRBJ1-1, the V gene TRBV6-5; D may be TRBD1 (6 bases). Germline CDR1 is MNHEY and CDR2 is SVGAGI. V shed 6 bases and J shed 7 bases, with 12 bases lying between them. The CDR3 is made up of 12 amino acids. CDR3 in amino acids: CASSELQGEAFF. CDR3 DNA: TGTGCCAGCAGCGAGTTACAGGGTGAAGCTTTCTTT.

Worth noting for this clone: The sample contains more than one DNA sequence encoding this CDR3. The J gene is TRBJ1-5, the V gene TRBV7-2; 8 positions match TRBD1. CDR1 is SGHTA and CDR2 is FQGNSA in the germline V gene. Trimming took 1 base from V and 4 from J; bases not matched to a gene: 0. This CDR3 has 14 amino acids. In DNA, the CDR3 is TGTGCCAGCAGCTTAGGGACAGGGAATCAGCCCCAGCATTTT. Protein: CASSLGTGNQPQHF.

The CDR3 is CASSSPGTGNYGYTF. The CDR3 DNA sequence: TGTGCCAGCAGCTCTCCCGGGACAGGGAACTATGGCTACACCTTC. The chain employs TRBV7-9 and TRBJ1-2, with TRBD1 identical over 9 bases. Germline CDR1 SEHNR, CDR2 FQNEAQ (reference sequence). J lost 2 bases, V lost 4 bases, and 5 bases had no gene match. This CDR3 is 15 amino acids long.

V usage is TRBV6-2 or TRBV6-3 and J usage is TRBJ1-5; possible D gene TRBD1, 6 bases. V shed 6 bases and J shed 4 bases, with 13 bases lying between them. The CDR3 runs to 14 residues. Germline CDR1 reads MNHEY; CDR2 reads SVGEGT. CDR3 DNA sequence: TGTGCCAGCAGCTTAGACAGGCGAAATCAGCCCCAGCATTTT. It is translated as CASSLDRRNQPQHF.